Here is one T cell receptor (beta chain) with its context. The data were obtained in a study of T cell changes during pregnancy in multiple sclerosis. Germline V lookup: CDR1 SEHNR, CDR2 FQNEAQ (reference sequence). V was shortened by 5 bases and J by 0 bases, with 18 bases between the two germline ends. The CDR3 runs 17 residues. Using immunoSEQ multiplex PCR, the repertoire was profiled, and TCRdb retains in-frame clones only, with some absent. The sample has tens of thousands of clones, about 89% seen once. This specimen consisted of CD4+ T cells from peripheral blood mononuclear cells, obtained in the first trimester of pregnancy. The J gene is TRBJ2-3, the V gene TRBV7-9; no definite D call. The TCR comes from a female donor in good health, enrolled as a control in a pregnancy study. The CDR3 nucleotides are TGTGCCAGCAGCCTCCCAGCGAACTTGGCTAGCACAGATACGCAGTATTTT. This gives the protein CASSLPANLASTDTQYF.